This section outlines one TCR beta chain sequence together with its context. The antigen is unknown. TCRdb's table, derived via immunoSEQ multiplex PCR, lists solely in-frame clones and lacks some. The table shows 72,000 or so clones, with about 85% occurring only once. This sample was taken from a study of OX40 agonist ivuxolimab in advanced cancers. Broader study findings: Among T cells, CD8+ cells averaged more expanded clones than CD4+ cells.

The receptor was derived from an adult with an advanced solid tumor such as melanoma, head and neck, liver or kidney cancer. The sample here was CD4+ or CD8+ T cells sorted from blood, taken in a trial of the OX40 agonist ivuxolimab.

CDR3 coding DNA: TGTGCCATCAGTGCACACAGGGGAAAAACCCAACATGACCCCTACGAGCAGTACTTC. This gives the protein CAISAHRGKTQHDPYEQYF. The chain links TRBV10-3 to TRBJ2-7; 7 bases are a match to TRBD1. Unmatched junction bases numbered 20, after V lost 4 bases and J lost 2 bases. CDR1 and CDR2 from the germline V gene are ENHRY and SYGVKD. This CDR3 spans 19 amino acids.